This entry lists 24 T cell receptor beta chains sequenced from one sample in a study of shared clonotypes between healthy human individuals. Clones were sequenced by immunoSEQ multiplex PCR, and TCRdb holds only the in-frame ones, with some missing. The sample has over a million clones, approximately 98.5% seen once. Material for sequencing was naive CD4+ T cells sorted from blood. Subset: CD45RA+ positively selected. All receptors come from a man under 40 in good health.

Remarks on this clone: A read error may produce the germline difference seen at one junction end. The genes are TRBV29-1 and TRBJ2-5; 12 bases line up with TRBD1. The CDR3 covers 14 residues. Germline V gives CDR1 SQVTM, CDR2 ANQGSEA. CDR3 sequence (DNA): TGCAGCGGGTCCGGGACAGGGGGCCAAGAGGCCCAGTACTTC. Its translation is CSGSGTGGQEAQYF.

The chain has TRBV27 and TRBJ1-5; D might be TRBD1 (6 bases). The length of the CDR3 is 17 residues. Trimming stripped 4 bases from V and 2 bases from J, with 18 bases between. Germline values: CDR1 MNHEY, CDR2 SMNVEV (reference sequence). CDR3 DNA: TGTGCCAGCAGTTCATCCCGGGACACGGAACGCAATCAGCCCCAGCATTTT. Protein: CASSSSRDTERNQPQHF.

J is TRBJ2-7 and V is TRBV30, with D maybe TRBD2 (7 bases). The CDR3 has 14 amino acids. The V and J ends lost 7 bases and 7 bases respectively, with 23 bases between them. Germline V gene lookup returns CDR1 GTSNPN and CDR2 SVGIG (reference sequence). The CDR3 DNA reads TGTGCCTCCCACGGGAGAGGGGGGGGTCCGGAGCAGTACTTC. Protein: CASHGRGGGPEQYF.

In DNA form, the CDR3 reads TGTGCCAGCAGTGTAATTAGACTTAAGCGAGACAAGCCCCAGCATTTT. It encodes CASSVIRLKRDKPQHF. The chain couples TRBV28 to TRBJ1-5; D not resolved. The CDR3 spans 16 residues. Germline-derived CDR1 and CDR2 are MDHEN and SYDVKM. Trimming took 5 bases from V and 8 from J, leaving 22 bases between them.

The chain has TRBV7-6 and TRBJ1-4; D is possibly TRBD1 (5 bases). V was pared by 1 base and J by 10 bases, with 16 bases between. There are 15 residues in the CDR3. Germline assignment: CDR1 SGHVS and CDR2 FNYEAQ. CDR3 in amino acids: CASSLVPGQGVKLFF. The CDR3 coding sequence is TGTGCCAGCAGCTTAGTTCCGGGCCAGGGTGTAAAACTGTTTTTT.

The CDR3 reads CASSLAPSGRLFF. DNA of the CDR3: TGTGCCAGCAGCTTAGCGCCCAGCGGGAGGTTGTTCTTC. The chain couples TRBV7-7 to TRBJ2-1, with TRBD2 matching over 9 bases. This CDR3 has 13 residues. From germline, CDR1 is SSHAT and CDR2 FNYEAQ (reference sequence). V dropped 0 bases and J dropped 15; count of bases not matched to a gene: 6.

The chain has TRBV5-1 and TRBJ2-3, with TRBD2 identical over 11 bases. CDR1 and CDR2 (germline): SGHRS, YFSETQ. The CDR3 contains 16 residues. J gave up 2 bases and V 4 bases, and 6 bases lay outside the gene matches. CDR3 amino acids: CASSGGTSGFTDTQYF. As DNA, the CDR3 is TGCGCCAGCAGCGGAGGGACTAGCGGTTTCACAGATACGCAGTATTTT.

This clone has a single count. The chain has TRBV5-4 and TRBJ1-1; the D gene is possibly TRBD1 (5 bases). The V end was cut by 0 bases, the J end by 4 bases, with 13 bases between. This CDR3 has 15 residues. CDR1 SGHNT and CDR2 YYREEE come from the germline V gene (reference sequence). The CDR3 DNA reads TGTGCCAGCAGCTTGGAACGGGGGAGGGCCACTGAAGCTTTCTTT. Its protein is CASSLERGRATEAFF.

This chain links TRBV7-2 with TRBJ2-3; a possible D gene is TRBD2 (5 bases). The CDR3 is 15 residues long. V shed 1 base and J shed 3 bases, with 11 bases lying between them. Germline V lookup: CDR1 SGHTA, CDR2 FQGNSA. CDR3 region: CASSLGGRGTDTQYF. CDR3 nucleotides: TGTGCCAGCAGCTTAGGAGGGAGAGGGACAGATACGCAGTATTTT.

The V call is TRBV27, the J call TRBJ2-3; 9 nucleotides match TRBD1. V shed 8 bases and J 4 bases; nucleotides not matched to a gene: 7. The CDR3 length is 14 residues. Germline CDR1 reads MNHEY; CDR2 reads SMNVEV (reference sequence). CDR3 region: CASGTGILSDTQYF. The CDR3 DNA reads as TGTGCCAGCGGGACAGGGATATTATCAGATACGCAGTATTTT.

V gene TRBV5-6 combines with J gene TRBJ2-2; D is undetermined. V lost 3 bases and J 4 bases, leaving 4 bases between the germline ends. The CDR3 contains 12 residues. Germline V gives CDR1 SGHDT, CDR2 YYEEEE. The DNA for the CDR3 is TGTGCCAGCAGCTACCCCACCGGGGAGCTGTTTTTT. This translates into CASSYPTGELFF. The variable domain in full, with the rest retrieved from reference TRBV5-6 and TRBJ2-2, is DAGVTQSPTHLIKTRGQQVTLRCSPKSGHDTVSWYQQALGQGPQFIFQYYEEEERQRGNFPDRFSGHQFPNYSSELNVNALLLGDSALYLCASSYPTGELFFGEGSRLTVL.

This clone was observed once. The J gene is TRBJ2-1, the V gene TRBV4-2; D is undetermined. V lost 7 bases and J lost 8, with 15 bases in between. This CDR3 contains 13 residues. Germline V gives CDR1 LGHNA, CDR2 YNFKEQ. CDR3 region: CASTEPLNDEQFF. Here the CDR3 DNA reads TGTGCCAGCACCGAACCCCTAAACGATGAGCAGTTCTTC.

CDR3 sequence reads: CASSFFSGREKLFF. In DNA form, the CDR3 reads TGTGCCAGCAGTTTTTTTTCAGGTCGTGAAAAACTGTTTTTT. This sequence joins TRBV27 and TRBJ1-4; D not certain. Per the germline V gene, CDR1 is MNHEY and CDR2 is SMNVEV (reference sequence). The germline V and J ends were trimmed by 3 bases and 7 bases, with 12 bases remaining between them. The CDR3 covers 14 residues.

This clone was observed a few times. The chain uses TRBV6-5 and TRBJ2-5, with 12 nucleotides matching TRBD2. The length of the CDR3 is 15 residues. Per germline, CDR1 MNHEY and CDR2 SVGAGI. V lost 6 bases, J lost 4 bases, and 6 bases stayed unmatched. The CDR3 DNA is TGTGCCAGCAGCCTGCTAGCGGGAGGGCCAGAGACCCAGTACTTC. Translating gives CASSLLAGGPETQYF.

The chain combines TRBV5-1 with TRBJ2-2; either TRBD1 or TRBD2 may supply D (5 bases each). Per germline, CDR1 SGHRS and CDR2 YFSETQ. Trimming removed 2 bases from V and 3 bases from J, with 14 bases in between. There are 16 residues in the CDR3. The CDR3 DNA follows: TGCGCCAGCAGCTTCCGGACCGGGGCGGACACCGGGGAGCTGTTTTTT. Translation: CASSFRTGADTGELFF.

This rearrangement joins TRBV5-5 to TRBJ1-5; D is unresolved. The CDR3 spans 14 residues. The V end lost 1 base, the J end lost 3 bases, and 8 bases lay between the germline ends. In germline, CDR1 is SGHKS, CDR2 YYEKEE (reference sequence). Here the CDR3 reads CASSLWADNQPQHF. CDR3 nucleotide sequence: TGTGCCAGCAGCTTGTGGGCCGACAATCAGCCCCAGCATTTT. Together with reference TRBV5-5 and TRBJ1-5, the CDR3 gives the full variable domain: DAGVTQSPTHLIKTRGQQVTLRCSPISGHKSVSWYQQVLGQGPQFIFQYYEKEERGRGNFPDRFSARQFPNYSSELNVNALLLGDSALYLCASSLWADNQPQHFGDGTRLSIL.

The chain carries TRBV7-9 and TRBJ1-2; D might be TRBD1 (6 bases). Trimming took off 1 base at V and 13 bases at J, with 13 bases between the two ends. The CDR3 is 12 residues long. The germline V gene encodes CDR1 SEHNR and CDR2 FQNEAQ (reference sequence). The CDR3 loop reads CASSLGPGAGTF. In nucleotides, the CDR3 is TGTGCCAGCAGCTTAGGCCCGGGGGCCGGCACCTTC.

The V gene is TRBV28, the J gene TRBJ2-7, with a weak D call TRBD2 (6 bases). This CDR3 has 14 amino acids. With 3 bases removed from V and 5 bases from J, the gap between germline ends came to 14 bases. CDR1 and CDR2 from the germline V gene are MDHEN and SYDVKM. The CDR3 region has the DNA TGTGCCAGCAGTTTCACGGCGGGACGTCACGAGCAGTACTTC. Protein product: CASSFTAGRHEQYF.

The chain recombines TRBV10-2 with TRBJ1-2; unclear D gene. CDR1 is WSHSY, CDR2 SAAADI, per germline. V lost 5 bases, J lost 12 bases, and 16 bases lay in between. The CDR3 consists of 12 residues. CDR3 in DNA: TGCGCCAGCAGTCCAAACGAGGGAACTAACACCTTC. Translating it yields CASSPNEGTNTF.

The rearrangement uses TRBV18 and TRBJ2-3, with 10 bases matching TRBD2. This CDR3 is built from 16 residues. The V and J ends lost 0 bases and 6 bases, in that order; junction bases with no gene match: 6. Germline V lookup: CDR1 KGHSH, CDR2 LQKENI. In nucleotides, the CDR3 is TGTGCCAGCTCACCACCCTTAGCGGGAGGCGGGGATACGCAGTATTTT. Translation gives CASSPPLAGGGDTQYF.

The CDR3 loop reads CASSSDKGRDTGELFF. CDR3 nucleotide sequence: TGTGCCAGCAGTTCTGACAAGGGGCGGGACACCGGGGAGCTGTTTTTT. The chain couples TRBV28 to TRBJ2-2; D is perhaps TRBD1 or TRBD2 (5 bases each). Trimming took 4 bases from V and 3 from J, leaving 15 bases between them. The CDR3 is made up of 16 amino acids. Germline V CDR1 and CDR2: MDHEN, SYDVKM.

The chain carries TRBV5-1 and TRBJ2-3; a possible D gene is TRBD1 (5 bases). Trimming left V 5 bases short and J 0 bases short, with 16 bases between. There are 16 residues in the CDR3. The germline V gene encodes CDR1 SGHRS and CDR2 YFSETQ. CDR3 coding DNA: TGCGCCAGCAGGCGCGAGACAGTTCCTAGCACAGATACGCAGTATTTT. Its protein is CASRRETVPSTDTQYF.

This rearrangement joins TRBV29-1 to TRBJ1-1; D not certain. V lost 4 bases, J lost 7 bases, and 10 bases lay in between. Germline CDR1 is SQVTM and CDR2 is ANQGSEA. The CDR3 contains 11 residues. The CDR3, as DNA: TGCAGCGTTGCGGGGTCAGATGAAGCTTTCTTT. The encoded protein is CSVAGSDEAFF.

The chain uses TRBV28 and TRBJ1-1; TRBD1 might be the D (5 bases). The CDR3 sequence is 14 residues long. The germline V gene encodes CDR1 MDHEN and CDR2 SYDVKM. V was pared by 8 bases and J by 0 bases, with 13 bases between. The CDR3 region is CASLFGTMNTEAFF. DNA for the CDR3: TGTGCCAGCCTTTTTGGGACCATGAACACTGAAGCTTTCTTT.